A selection of T cell receptor beta chains follows, all from one sample in a study of T cell responses to AZD1222 COVID-19 vaccine. Measured with immunoSEQ multiplex PCR; TCRdb has only the in-frame clones, and not every one. The sample yields 95,000 to 100,000 clones, 70% to 90% seen once. The specimen was peripheral blood, collected 28 days after the second AZD1222 dose. The origin of the receptors is an adult who received the AZD1222 COVID-19 vaccine. Each CDR3 is given with its conserved first and last residue. A D gene is named only where the DNA matches it firmly. Rows may omit the clone size; those that give it use once, few, many or a size class.

V gene	clone size	D gene	J gene	CDR3 DNA	CDR3 protein
TRBV6-5	.	.	TRBJ2-3	TGTGCCAGCAGTTCGCCAGGAGACACAGATACGCAGTATTTT	CASSSPGDTDTQYF
TRBV6-1	.	.	TRBJ1-5	TGTGCCAGCAGTGAAGTGCGGCCGCTACCCAATCAGCCCCAGCATTTT	CASSEVRPLPNQPQHF
TRBV7-9	.	.	TRBJ2-2	TGTGCCAGCAGCTTAGGAAGGAACACCGGGGAGCTGTTTTTT	CASSLGRNTGELFF
TRBV28	few	.	TRBJ1-2	TGTGCCAGCAGCCTAGAGGCCGAGAACTATGGCTACACCTTC	CASSLEAENYGYTF
TRBV5-1	.	TRBD2	TRBJ2-3	TGCGCCAGCAGCTTACCGGCTAGCGGGGGCACAGATACGCAGTATTTT	CASSLPASGGTDTQYF
TRBV19	.	.	TRBJ1-5	TGTGCCAGTAGTATATGGGACAGCAATCAGCCCCAGCATTTT	CASSIWDSNQPQHF
TRBV4-1	once	.	TRBJ1-5	TGCGCCAGCAGCCAAGATTGGAATAGCAATCAGCCCCAGCATTTT	CASSQDWNSNQPQHF
TRBV18	.	.	TRBJ1-5	TGTGCCAGCTCACCAGAGGCAGTATTGGGCAATCAGCCCCAGCATTTT	CASSPEAVLGNQPQHF
TRBV14	.	.	TRBJ1-4	TGTGCCAGCAGCCAAGAAAACAGGTCGGGCGAAAAACTGTTTTTT	CASSQENRSGEKLFF
TRBV25-1	.	.	TRBJ1-5	TGTGCCAGCCGACAGGGCAATCAGCCCCAGCATTTT	CASRQGNQPQHF
TRBV5-1	.	TRBD1	TRBJ2-7	TGCGCCAGCAGCTTGACCCGGGGACAGGGCGCCTACGAGCAGTACTTC	CASSLTRGQGAYEQYF
TRBV15	.	TRBD1	TRBJ2-7	TGTGCCACCAGCAGTGACCGGGACAGGTCCTACGAGCAGTACTTC	CATSSDRDRSYEQYF
TRBV5-4	.	.	TRBJ2-5	TGTGCCAGCAGCCCCTGGGGTAGGCGGGGCACCGCAGAGACCCAGTACTTC	CASSPWGRRGTAETQYF
TRBV5-4	.	.	TRBJ2-3	TGTGCCAGCAGCGAGGGACTCCGCACAGATACGCAGTATTTT	CASSEGLRTDTQYF
TRBV2	.	TRBD2	TRBJ2-1	TGTGCCAGTAAGGGACTAGCGGGAGGAGGGCAGTTCTTC	CASKGLAGGGQFF
TRBV10-3	.	.	TRBJ2-1	TGTGCCATCATGCGGGCCGGCGATGAGCAGTTCTTC	CAIMRAGDEQFF
TRBV20-1	.	.	TRBJ2-3	TGCAGTGCTAGTGTTCCCGGGGACCGCACAGATACGCAGTATTTT	CSASVPGDRTDTQYF
TRBV4-1	.	.	TRBJ1-3	TGCGCCAGCAGCCAAGGATTAGTTCGGGGGCGAACTGGAAACACCATATATTTT	CASSQGLVRGRTGNTIYF
TRBV27	.	.	TRBJ2-7	TGTGCCAGCAGTTTACGGCTAGCGAGGGGTGTGCAGTACTTC	CASSLRLARGVQYF
TRBV11-1	.	.	TRBJ2-7	TGTGCCAGCAGCTTAAGGACAGCCACCTACGAGCAGTACTTC	CASSLRTATYEQYF
TRBV5-4	.	.	TRBJ2-7	TGTGCCAGCAGCTTGGATTGGGGGCCCTACGAGCAGTACTTC	CASSLDWGPYEQYF
TRBV30	.	TRBD1	TRBJ1-2	TGTGCCTGGGGCTGGGGCAGGGGGCTGGGCTACACCTTC	CAWGWGRGLGYTF
TRBV29-1	.	.	TRBJ2-7	TGCAGCGTTCTTCCGGGCCCCAGCTCCTACGAGCAGTACTTC	CSVLPGPSSYEQYF
TRBV12-3/TRBV12-4	.	.	TRBJ2-1	TGTGCCAGCAGTTTTTCGGAGAATGAGCAGTTCTTC	CASSFSENEQFF
TRBV27	.	TRBD1	TRBJ1-5	TGTGCCAGCAGTCCCCGGGACAGATCACAACCCCAGCATTTT	CASSPRDRSQPQHF
TRBV18	.	.	TRBJ1-1	TGTGCCAGCTCACCAATAGTGAACACTGAAGCTTTCTTT	CASSPIVNTEAFF